What follows describes a single T cell receptor (beta chain). Its antigen is unknown. The sample holds no much larger clone one base away, and base qualities are not on file. The CDR3 regions of human TCRbeta chains were analyzed by immunosequencing. In the source study's methods: TCRs in the repertoires were matched against a reference library of SARS-CoV-2-specific TCRs that had been generated with the MIRA antigen-specificity platform. Breadth meant the fraction of unique TCRs that were SARS-CoV-2-associated, whereas depth meant the fraction of total T cells that were SARS-CoV-2-associated. Each spike-specific TCR was assigned to its reactive spike region and to a CD4 or CD8 class using the MIRA data. Log10-transformed breadth and depth values were compared by one-way ANOVA with Sidak's multiple comparisons tests. Drawn from immuneACCESS, this table holds only the in-frame rearrangements with V and J called that TCRdb kept. Clones are partly lost; checked studies trace under half to an unresolved V gene and leave the rest unexplained. The DNA was the basis for D and trimming; V, J and clone size are from that table. The sample profile shows approximately 100,000 clones; 89% of them were found once. The ten largest clones capture 18% of the sample.

Interpreted using the paper, the time point label stands for: baseline before first vaccination. Vaccinee samples came from UK trials COV001 and COV002, including a single-blind randomized controlled phase 2/3 trial of AZD1222 (ChAdOx1 nCoV-19) in healthy adults. Trial participant PBMC samples were collected at day 0 and day 28 after the second dose for TCRbeta chain sequencing. The source of the sample is a study of T cell responses to AZD1222 COVID-19 vaccine (dated by TCRdb to 2020 to 2022). A note on the overall study: AZD1222 recipients given second doses at about 4 weeks or at about 12 weeks were pooled, since spike-specific TCR depth and breadth were not found to differ between the two schedules. A total of 233 trial participants underwent TCR sequencing, of whom nearly 210 received two doses of AZD1222 and roughly 25 received two doses of the MenACWY control vaccine. Enrollment into the trials was organized by age into subgroups of 18-55, 56-69 and 70-plus years, and those subgroups contained approximately 160, 26 and 62 TCR-sequenced participants, respectively.

The study at large found these results: In the small 56-69-year group, the increase in depth fell short of significance, most likely because of low power. Only five to seven AZD1222 recipients were SARS-CoV-2 seropositive at baseline, limiting conclusions about previously exposed vaccinees. The whole spike protein was spanned by vaccine-associated CD4 TCRs, and dominant responses were seen in regions 160-218 and 743-854. Because no day 14 peak-response samples were available, repertoires were characterized only after the peak T cell response. After two AZD1222 doses, spike-specific TCR breadth and depth were significantly higher than at day 0 and than in MenACWY recipients. Reportedly, almost half of the unique spike-specific TCRs recognized epitopes lying outside the regions that are mutated in the B.1.351 and B.1.1.7 variants. Most participants were white British and females outnumbered males, and the authors suggested that clonal diversity may have been underestimated.

The TCR originated in an adult in good health. The sample consisted of peripheral blood, taken on day 0 of AZD1222 vaccination.

DNA sequence: TGTGCCAGCAGCCCTCCGGACACGTATGGCTACACCTTC. The resulting protein is CASSPPDTYGYTF. The chain is encoded by TRBV9 joined to TRBJ1-2; the D segment could be TRBD1, given 5 matching bases. The CDR3 contains 13 residues, cysteine and phenylalanine counted. The CDR3 DNA has 39 bases and is translated from base 1. V loses 4 bases of germline sequence and J loses 5 bases, and the interval between the two ends is 12 bases. Reading the germline V gene gives CDR1 SGDLS and CDR2 YYNGEE.